Presented here are 22 T cell receptor beta chains from one specimen sequenced in a study of blood T cell repertoires in COVID-19. Sequencing used immunoSEQ multiplex PCR; TCRdb keeps in-frame clones, though not all of them. The table has some 41,000 clones, 85% to 95% seen once; the top ten hold 4.5% to 7%. The sequencing input was peripheral blood. The receptor set was obtained from a human donor in a cohort sampled during active COVID-19.

The rearrangement joins TRBV27 to TRBJ2-7; the D gene is possibly TRBD1 (6 bases). Deletions cut 5 bases from V and 1 base from J, with 15 bases between. CDR1 is MNHEY and CDR2 is SMNVEV in the germline V gene (reference sequence). CDR3 length equals 15 residues. The CDR3 here is CASSRRSRGSYEQYF. The CDR3 bases are TGTGCCAGCAGTCGAAGAAGCAGGGGATCCTACGAGCAGTACTTC.

The chain joins TRBV11-2 to TRBJ1-2; no definite D call. Germline V gene lookup returns CDR1 SGHAT and CDR2 FQNNGV. The CDR3 runs 13 residues. The ends were cut back, 0 bases at V and 4 bases at J, with 6 bases in the middle. The CDR3 DNA sequence: TGTGCCAGCAGCTTAGAGCTCAGCTATGGCTACACCTTC. This translates into CASSLELSYGYTF.

V and J are TRBV29-1 and TRBJ1-1; perhaps TRBD1 as D (5 bases). The CDR3 contains 14 residues. V shed 2 bases and J shed 5 bases, with 15 bases lying between them. Germline assignment: CDR1 SQVTM and CDR2 ANQGSEA. The CDR3 DNA reads as TGCAGCGTTGAAAGAGGAGGGGTTGGGACTGAAGCTTTCTTT. This encodes CSVERGGVGTEAFF.

V and J are TRBV4-3 and TRBJ2-2, with 13 nucleotides matching TRBD2. Per germline, CDR1 LGHNA and CDR2 YSLEER. Losses at the gene ends were 0 bases for V and 1 base for J; bases not matched to a gene: 2. The CDR3 loop spans 18 amino acids. CDR3 nucleotide sequence: TGCGCCAGCAGCCAAGATACTAGCGGGAGGGTGAACACCGGGGAGCTGTTTTTT. The encoded protein is CASSQDTSGRVNTGELFF.

The chain couples TRBV11-3 to TRBJ1-2; 8 bases map to TRBD1. The CDR3 is made up of 15 amino acids. Germline CDR1 and CDR2: SGHNT and YENEEA. The trim removed 4 bases at V and 0 bases at J, leaving 4 bases unmatched. The CDR3 sequence: CASSSRDRSNYGYTF. DNA for the CDR3: TGTGCCAGCAGCTCACGGGACAGGTCTAACTATGGCTACACCTTC.

The chain couples TRBV7-9 to TRBJ1-1; weak D call: TRBD1 (6 bases). The CDR3 sequence is 14 residues long. Trimming shortened V by 2 bases and J by 1 base, and 8 bases separated the two germline ends. Per the germline V gene, CDR1 is SEHNR and CDR2 is FQNEAQ (reference sequence). The CDR3, as DNA: TGTGCCAGCAGCTTAACAGGGACGAACACTGAAGCTTTCTTT. Translated: CASSLTGTNTEAFF.

V gene TRBV19 combines with J gene TRBJ1-3; 7 positions match TRBD1. With V trimmed by 3 bases and J by 0 bases, 5 bases remained unmatched. Germline values: CDR1 LNHDA, CDR2 SQIVND (reference sequence). The CDR3 covers 16 residues. CDR3 DNA: TGTGCCAGTAGTATCGACAGGGTGCACTCTGGAAACACCATATATTTT. Protein: CASSIDRVHSGNTIYF.

In this sample, this clone turned up a few times. DNA for the CDR3: TGTGCCAGCATGAGTGGCGGGCGGGTCTCCTACGAGCAGTACTTC. It specifies CASMSGGRVSYEQYF. This chain joins TRBV25-1 and TRBJ2-7, with D possibly matching TRBD2 (5 bases). Germline assignment: CDR1 MGHDK and CDR2 SYGVNS. CDR3 size: 15 residues. V was trimmed by 7 bases and J by 0 bases, leaving 16 bases between them.

V gene TRBV4-3 combines with J gene TRBJ2-7; 8 bases fit TRBD1. This CDR3 spans 15 amino acids. Germline assignment: CDR1 LGHNA and CDR2 YSLEER. V trimming: 0 bases; J trimming: 4 bases; junction bases outside the gene matches: 5. CDR3 bases: TGCGCCAGCAGCCAAGAGGGGACAGGTGGTTACGAGCAGTACTTC. It yields the protein CASSQEGTGGYEQYF.

The chain employs TRBV19 and TRBJ2-7; D might be TRBD1 (6 bases). The germline V gene has CDR1 LNHDA and CDR2 SQIVND (reference sequence). V lost 6 bases and J lost 0, with 9 bases in between. The CDR3 is made up of 13 amino acids. The CDR3 bases are TGTGCCAGTAGCGGACAGAGCTCCTACGAGCAGTACTTC. This gives the protein CASSGQSSYEQYF.

The DNA of the CDR3 is TGTGCCAGCAGCCCACAGGAAGCGGGGAATCAGCCCCAGCATTTT. Its translation is CASSPQEAGNQPQHF. V usage is TRBV6-6 and J usage is TRBJ1-5; the D gene is possibly TRBD1 (5 bases). Germline CDR1 and CDR2: MNHNY and SVGAGI (reference sequence). Between the trimmed V and J ends, which lost 6 bases and 4 bases, there was a span of 16 bases. The CDR3 loop spans 15 amino acids.

This clone was counted a single time. The chain carries TRBV6-4 and TRBJ2-3, with TRBD2 matching 9 bases. Unmatched junction bases numbered 4, after V lost 2 bases and J lost 4 bases. The CDR3 contains 15 residues. Germline V gene lookup returns CDR1 MRHNA and CDR2 SNTAGT. CDR3 loop: CASSDQTSGPDTQYF. For the CDR3, the DNA is TGTGCCAGCAGTGACCAGACTAGCGGCCCAGATACGCAGTATTTT.

The CDR3 loop reads CASSSPGVGETQYF. CDR3 coding DNA: TGTGCCAGCAGTTCCCCAGGGGTGGGGGAGACCCAGTACTTC. V usage is TRBV27 and J usage is TRBJ2-5; D is perhaps TRBD1 (6 bases). Trimming pared 4 bases from V and 5 bases from J, leaving 14 bases between. Germline values: CDR1 MNHEY, CDR2 SMNVEV (reference sequence). The CDR3 contains 14 residues.

This rearrangement joins TRBV30 to TRBJ2-5; TRBD1 is a possible D gene (6 bases). V dropped 5 bases and J dropped 8 bases, with 18 bases sitting between them. CDR1 GTSNPN and CDR2 SVGIG come from the germline V gene (reference sequence). CDR3 size: 13 residues. CDR3 bases: TGTGCCTGGCTCACAGGGTACCGGTCTACCCAGTACTTC. It codes for CAWLTGYRSTQYF.

This clone was found once. The chain combines TRBV29-1 with TRBJ2-5, with 7 nucleotides matching TRBD1. Germline V gene sequence: CDR1 SQVTM, CDR2 ANQGSEA. The trim removed 4 bases at V and 2 bases at J, leaving 4 bases unmatched. The CDR3 runs to 13 residues. The CDR3 DNA is TGCAGCGTTGCGGGACAGATGCAAGAGACCCAGTACTTC. Its protein is CSVAGQMQETQYF.

The rearrangement uses TRBV6-6 and TRBJ2-7; TRBD2 might be the D (6 bases). The V gene lost 1 base and the J gene lost 3 bases, with 16 bases spanning the gap. Germline loops: CDR1 MNHNY, CDR2 SVGAGI (reference sequence). This CDR3 has 16 residues. Here the CDR3 DNA reads TGTGCCAGCAGTTACTTAGATAGCGGTTCCTACTACGAGCAGTACTTC. Translation gives CASSYLDSGSYYEQYF.

V is TRBV7-2 and J is TRBJ2-1, with 12 bases matching TRBD2. V trimming: 5 bases; J trimming: 5 bases; junction bases outside the gene matches: 7. Germline V lookup: CDR1 SGHTA, CDR2 FQGNSA. The CDR3 consists of 16 residues. CDR3 sequence reads: CASSISLAGGDNEQFF. CDR3 sequence (DNA): TGTGCCAGCAGCATATCCCTAGCGGGAGGGGACAATGAGCAGTTCTTC. Full variable domain (outside the CDR3, taken from reference TRBV7-2 and TRBJ2-1): GAGVSQSPSNKVTEKGKDVELRCDPISGHTALYWYRQSLGQGLEFLIYFQGNSAPDKSGLPSDRFSAERTGGSVSTLTIQRTQQEDSAVYLCASSISLAGGDNEQFFGPGTRLTVL.

This rearrangement joins TRBV27 to TRBJ2-3; D is ambiguous. Germline V gene lookup returns CDR1 MNHEY and CDR2 SMNVEV (reference sequence). V was cut by 5 bases and J by 4 bases, with 19 bases left in between. This CDR3 is built from 16 residues. This CDR3 reads CASSTTPGFGADTQYF. In DNA, the CDR3 is TGTGCCAGCAGTACAACCCCCGGGTTTGGCGCAGATACGCAGTATTTT.

This clone appeared a few times. The rearrangement joins TRBV13 to TRBJ2-2; perhaps TRBD2 as D (6 bases). With 7 bases removed from V and 1 base from J, the gap between germline ends came to 10 bases. Germline-derived CDR1 and CDR2 are PRHDT and FYEKMQ (reference sequence). The CDR3 totals 14 residues. The DNA for the CDR3 is TGTGCCAGCACCCACGGGGGGAACACCGGGGAGCTGTTTTTT. This encodes CASTHGGNTGELFF.

In its sample, this clone was seen a few times. This chain links TRBV12-3 or TRBV12-4 with TRBJ2-2; no definite D call. CDR3 length equals 12 residues. Between the trimmed V and J ends, which lost 6 bases and 6 bases, there was a span of 8 bases. CDR3 loop: CASRYKPGELFF. The DNA for the CDR3 is TGTGCCAGCAGATATAAGCCCGGGGAGCTGTTTTTT.

The J gene is TRBJ1-5, the V gene TRBV10-3; 8 nucleotides align to TRBD1. The length of the CDR3 is 15 residues. Looked up from germline, CDR1 is ENHRY and CDR2 is SYGVKD. V gave up 0 bases and J gave up 4 bases; unmatched junction bases: 2. CDR3 bases: TGTGCCATCAGTGAGTCCGACAGGGGTAATCAGCCCCAGCATTTT. Its translation is CAISESDRGNQPQHF.

The CDR3 region has the DNA TGTGCCTGCATAACCGCGGGGGGAAGGGAGTACTTC. Protein sequence: CACITAGGREYF. The chain joins TRBV30 to TRBJ2-7, with TRBD2 matching 8 bases. V lost 6 bases, J lost 11 bases, and 12 bases stayed unmatched. Germline assignment: CDR1 GTSNPN and CDR2 SVGIG (reference sequence). The CDR3 spans 12 residues.